These T cell receptor beta chains were read from a single sample in a study of read filtering for tumor transcriptome and immune sequencing. TCRdb used MiXCR to reprocess the reads, holding one entry per CDR3 protein. The sample yields about 58,000 distinct CDR3 sequences, roughly 12% seen once. Sequencing was performed on a population of CD138-negative cells sorted from bone marrow. Receptor source: a donor aged 40 or older with multiple myeloma. The CDR3 runs from the conserved cysteine through the conserved F or W. The D gene is left open where the match is weak. Clone size is given for some rows only: seen once, a few or many times, or a class if the clone is expanded.

D gene | J gene | V gene | clone size | CDR3 protein | CDR3 DNA
TRBD1 | TRBJ2-5 | TRBV5-6 | many | CASSLAKGAGLKTQYF | TGTGCCAGCAGCTTGGCGAAGGGGGCGGGTTTAAAGACCCAGTACTTC
- | TRBJ2-2 | TRBV11-1 | many | CASSLDGLGGNTGELFF | TGTGCCAGCAGCCTCGACGGCTTAGGGGGGAACACCGGGGAGCTGTTTTTT
TRBD2 | TRBJ2-3 | TRBV3-1 | few | CASSAFSERGNTDTQYF | TGTGCCAGCAGCGCATTCAGTGAGCGGGGGAACACAGATACGCAGTATTTT
- | TRBJ1-5 | TRBV6-2/TRBV6-3 | - | CAISGEEDQPLHF | TGTGCCATTTCAGGGGAGGAGGATCAGCCCCTGCATTTT
- | TRBJ1-2 | TRBV19 | many | CASNMGYGYTF | TGTGCCAGTAACATGGGGTATGGCTACACCTTC
TRBD2 | TRBJ2-5 | TRBV20-1 | many | CSARLAGGPIETQYF | TGCAGTGCTAGGCTAGCGGGGGGGCCTATAGAGACCCAGTACTTC
TRBD2 | TRBJ2-5 | TRBV20-1 | many | CSARDRLAGSVETQYF | TGCAGTGCTAGAGATCGGCTAGCGGGGTCGGTAGAGACCCAGTACTTC
TRBD1 | TRBJ2-5 | TRBV5-1 | - | CASSVTGGLETQYF | TGCGCCAGCAGCGTAACAGGGGGCCTAGAGACCCAGTACTTC
- | TRBJ2-5 | TRBV7-3 | few | CASSSLLGRRFQETQYF | TGTGCCAGCAGCTCCCTTTTAGGCAGGAGATTCCAAGAGACCCAGTACTTC
TRBD2 | TRBJ2-7 | TRBV6-1 | many | CASIFGLAGAYEQYF | TGTGCCAGCATTTTTGGTCTAGCGGGTGCCTACGAGCAGTACTTC
- | TRBJ1-6 | TRBV5-1 | many | CASQTGHLENSPLHF | TGCGCCTCTCAGACGGGACACCTCGAAAATTCACCCCTCCACTTT
TRBD1 | TRBJ1-1 | TRBV5-1 | many | CASSTDREGTEAFF | TGCGCCAGCAGCACTGACAGGGAAGGCACTGAAGCTTTCTTT
TRBD2 | TRBJ2-3 | TRBV9 | many | CASSVVIGTSGQRDTQYF | TGTGCCAGCAGCGTAGTGATAGGGACTAGCGGGCAAAGGGATACGCAGTATTTT
- | TRBJ1-1 | TRBV6-2/TRBV6-3 | few | CASSYSGANTEAFF | TGTGCCAGCAGTTACAGTGGCGCGAACACTGAAGCTTTCTTT
- | TRBJ1-2 | TRBV6-6 | few | CASSCMGILTGGYTF | TGTGCCAGCAGTTGCATGGGAATCCTAACTGGTGGCTACACCTTC
- | TRBJ1-1 | TRBV20-1 | many | CSARYLEGTEAFF | TGCAGTGCTAGATATTTAGAGGGCACTGAAGCTTTCTTT